This T cell receptor beta chain was profiled in a study of shared clonotypes between healthy human individuals. Overall study context: Ranging from 18 to 49 in age, donors were a couple of women and three men.

Trimming took 5 bases from V and 5 from J, leaving 12 bases between them. The length of the CDR3 is 13 residues. The germline V gene encodes CDR1 MNHNY and CDR2 SVGAGI (reference sequence). This was a deep-level run. Unsorted PBMC samples were amplified in replicate PCRs containing 250 to 350 ng DNA, 30,000 or so T cell genomes. This table comes from immunoSEQ multiplex PCR, and its TCRdb copy is limited to in-frame clones, with some not included. The table lists 450,000 to 600,000 clones, 79% of them singletons. Every one of the donors was a Caucasian adult that lived in Nashville, Tennessee. This chain links TRBV6-6 with TRBJ2-5, with D unclear. The specimen sequenced was PBMCs. This TCR came from a woman in her 40s in good health. Some clones in this sample may be carry-over from other donors' samples. The CDR3 reads CASSRIKGETQYF. The CDR3 bases are TGTGCCAGCAGTAGAATCAAAGGGGAGACCCAGTACTTC.